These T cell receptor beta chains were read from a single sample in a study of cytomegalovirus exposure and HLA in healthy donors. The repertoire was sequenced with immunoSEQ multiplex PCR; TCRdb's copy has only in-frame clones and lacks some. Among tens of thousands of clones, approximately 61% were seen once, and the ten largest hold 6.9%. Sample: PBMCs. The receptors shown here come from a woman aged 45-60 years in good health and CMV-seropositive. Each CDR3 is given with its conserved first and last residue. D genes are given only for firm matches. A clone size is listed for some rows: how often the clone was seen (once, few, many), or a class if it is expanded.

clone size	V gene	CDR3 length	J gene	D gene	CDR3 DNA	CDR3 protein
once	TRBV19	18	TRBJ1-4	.	TGTGCCAGTAGTATGAATTCCCACAGGGTTGCAACTAATGAAAAACTGTTTTTT	CASSMNSHRVATNEKLFF
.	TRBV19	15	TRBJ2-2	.	TGTGCCAGTAGTACAGGGAATGAGGACACCGGGGAGCTGTTTTTT	CASSTGNEDTGELFF
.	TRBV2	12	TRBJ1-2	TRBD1	TGTGCCAGAGGGACAGGGGTGTTCGGCTACACCTTC	CARGTGVFGYTF
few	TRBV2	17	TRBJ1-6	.	TGTGCCAGCAGTGAAGTTCGCGTGAGCTCCTATAATTCACCCCTCCACTTT	CASSEVRVSSYNSPLHF
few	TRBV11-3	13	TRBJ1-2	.	TGTGCCAGCAGCTTAGAGGCAGGGGATGGCTACACCTTC	CASSLEAGDGYTF
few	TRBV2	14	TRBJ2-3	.	TGTGCCAGCAGTGCGACTAGTAGCACAGATACGCAGTATTTT	CASSATSSTDTQYF
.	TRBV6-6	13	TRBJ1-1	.	TGTGCCAGCAGTTACTCGGTGCGGACTGAAGCTTTCTTT	CASSYSVRTEAFF
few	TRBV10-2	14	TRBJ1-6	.	TGCGCCAGCAGTGCTGACAGTGTTGATTCACCCCTCCACTTT	CASSADSVDSPLHF
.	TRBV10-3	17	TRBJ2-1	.	TGTGCCATCAGTGAGTCGATAGCGGAGCTGCCCTACAATGAGCAGTTCTTC	CAISESIAELPYNEQFF
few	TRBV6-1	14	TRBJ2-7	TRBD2	TGTGCCAGCAGTGATCGGGGGGTATCCTACGAGCAGTACTTC	CASSDRGVSYEQYF
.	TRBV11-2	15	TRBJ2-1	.	TGTGCCAGCAGCCCTCACGCAGGGCCGGAGAATGAGCAGTTCTTC	CASSPHAGPENEQFF
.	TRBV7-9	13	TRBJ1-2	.	TGTGCCAGCAGCGGAGGACGGGAAAGTGGCTACACCTTC	CASSGGRESGYTF
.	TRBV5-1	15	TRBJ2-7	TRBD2	TGCGCCAGCAGCTCCTCCGCGACTAGCGACCACGAGCAGTACTTC	CASSSSATSDHEQYF
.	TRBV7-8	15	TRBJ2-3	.	TGTGCCAGCAGCGTCCTCCTGAGGAGGTCAGATACGCAGTATTTT	CASSVLLRRSDTQYF
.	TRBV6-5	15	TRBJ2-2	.	TGTGCCAGCACCCAAGGGGGTAGGGGCACCGGGGAGCTGTTTTTT	CASTQGGRGTGELFF
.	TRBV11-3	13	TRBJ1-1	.	TGTGCCAGCAGCTTAGGTACCGGCACTGAAGCTTTCTTT	CASSLGTGTEAFF
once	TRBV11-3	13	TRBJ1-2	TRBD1	TGTGCCAGCAGCTTCTCGACAGGGAATGGCTACACCTTC	CASSFSTGNGYTF
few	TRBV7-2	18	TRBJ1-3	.	TGTGCCAGCAGCTCAATCCTCGTTCTTTACTCCTCTGGAAACACCATATATTTT	CASSSILVLYSSGNTIYF
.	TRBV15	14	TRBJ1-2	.	TGTGCCACCAGCCCGGGCAGGGCGCTCGGGGGCTACACCTTC	CATSPGRALGGYTF
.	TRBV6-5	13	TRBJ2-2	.	TGTGCCAGCTTGCCTAGCTTCACCGGGGAGCTGTTTTTT	CASLPSFTGELFF
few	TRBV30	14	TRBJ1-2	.	TGTGCCTGGAGTCGGCCACGTCTCAGGGTTGGCTACACCTTC	CAWSRPRLRVGYTF
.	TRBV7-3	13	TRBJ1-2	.	TGTGCCAGCAGCTTATTCGTGGGGCCTGGCTACACCTTC	CASSLFVGPGYTF